Following are 15 T cell receptor beta chains from one sample sequenced in a study of blood T cell repertoires in COVID-19. Measured with immunoSEQ multiplex PCR; TCRdb has only the in-frame clones, and not every one. The table lists about 100,000 clones, approximately 85% of them singletons. Sequenced: peripheral blood. These receptors were collected from a man aged 55 to 70 with acute or convalescent COVID-19.

The chain recombines TRBV7-9 with TRBJ1-2; 8 positions match TRBD1. The V gene end was trimmed by 5 bases and the J gene end by 6 bases; junction bases not matched to a gene: 5. The CDR3 extends over 13 amino acids. The germline CDR1 and CDR2 sequences are SEHNR and FQNEAQ (reference sequence). The CDR3 bases are TGTGCCAGCAGCGTTACAGGGGGACATGGCTACACCTTC. This encodes CASSVTGGHGYTF.

In this sample, this clone turned up once. The rearrangement uses TRBV4-2 and TRBJ2-7; 7 bases map to TRBD1. V was clipped by 0 bases and J by 1 base; unmatched bases: 6. The germline V gene has CDR1 LGHNA and CDR2 YNFKEQ. This CDR3 comprises 16 residues. Here the CDR3 reads CASSQEWPGGSYEQYF. CDR3 sequence (DNA): TGTGCCAGCAGCCAAGAGTGGCCAGGGGGATCCTACGAGCAGTACTTC.

This clone was observed a single time. V usage is TRBV6-5 and J usage is TRBJ2-5; 8 bases are shared with TRBD2. This CDR3 has 11 amino acids. Germline loops: CDR1 MNHEY, CDR2 SVGAGI. The CDR3, as DNA: TGTGCGAGCCGGGAGGGGGAGACCCAGTACTTC. It translates to CASREGETQYF.

The chain has TRBV14 and TRBJ1-6; TRBD1 aligns across 7 bases. The CDR3 runs to 17 residues. Looked up from germline, CDR1 is SGHDN and CDR2 is FVKESK. Trimming at V came to 0 bases and at J to 1 base, leaving 3 bases not matched to a gene. CDR3 sequence (DNA): TGTGCCAGCAGCCAAGAAGTGACAGGGTCCTATAATTCACCCCTCCACTTT. Protein sequence: CASSQEVTGSYNSPLHF.

This clone was observed once. The chain combines TRBV11-2 with TRBJ2-3; 8 positions agree with TRBD2. V was clipped by 1 base and J by 4 bases; unmatched bases: 16. Germline V gene lookup returns CDR1 SGHAT and CDR2 FQNNGV. This CDR3 region has 19 residues. CDR3 in DNA: TGTGCCAGCAGCTTAGGGAGGGGACTAGTCCTTCGGGGAGCAGATACGCAGTATTTT. As protein: CASSLGRGLVLRGADTQYF.

The gene calls are TRBV27 and TRBJ2-1; weak D call: TRBD2 (6 bases). Trimming took off 0 bases at V and 5 bases at J, with 11 bases between the two ends. The germline V gene encodes CDR1 MNHEY and CDR2 SMNVEV (reference sequence). This CDR3 is 15 amino acids long. The CDR3 is CASSLSTSSHNEQFF. In DNA form, the CDR3 reads TGTGCCAGCAGTTTATCGACTAGTAGCCACAATGAGCAGTTCTTC.

The V and J genes are TRBV30 and TRBJ1-6; perhaps TRBD1 as D (6 bases). The CDR3 length is 16 residues. The V gene's germline CDR1 is GTSNPN and CDR2 SVGIG (reference sequence). Trimming removed 3 bases at V and 4 bases at J, with 16 bases between. The CDR3 sequence: CAWREGTSDYNSPLHF. In DNA form, the CDR3 reads TGTGCCTGGAGAGAAGGGACATCAGATTATAATTCACCCCTCCACTTT.

CDR3 nucleotides: TGCGCCAGCAGCTTGGATGGGCAGGTTTCCTACAATGAGCAGTTCTTC. This translates into CASSLDGQVSYNEQFF. This chain links TRBV5-1 with TRBJ2-1; D not certain. The V gene lost 0 bases and the J gene lost 1 base, with 11 bases spanning the gap. This CDR3 is built from 16 residues. The germline V gene has CDR1 SGHRS and CDR2 YFSETQ.

The J gene is TRBJ2-5, the V gene TRBV11-3; 7 nucleotides align to TRBD2. With 3 bases clipped from V and 4 bases from J, the junction kept 2 bases outside the gene matches. The CDR3 has 13 amino acids. CDR1 is SGHNT, CDR2 YENEEA, per germline. CDR3 nucleotide sequence: TGTGCCAGCAGCTTGGGGGGGGGAGAGACCCAGTACTTC. Residues: CASSLGGGETQYF.

The V gene is TRBV7-9, the J gene TRBJ2-7; no firm D call. V lost 1 base to trimming and J lost 1 base, with 8 bases between them. The CDR3 runs 14 residues. Germline V gene data show CDR1 as SEHNR and CDR2 as FQNEAQ (reference sequence). Written as DNA, the CDR3 is TGTGCCAGCAGCTTAGGCAGGTTATCCTACGAGCAGTACTTC. Its protein is CASSLGRLSYEQYF. The whole variable domain, remainder taken from reference TRBV7-9 and TRBJ2-7, is DTGVSQNPRHKITKRGQNVTFRCDPISEHNRLYWYRQTLGQGPEFLTYFQNEAQLEKSRLLSDRFSAERPKGSFSTLEIQRTEQGDSAMYLCASSLGRLSYEQYFGPGTRLTVT.

Here the CDR3 DNA reads TGCGCCAGCAGCTTGGTCGTCGGGACATACACCTACAATGAGCAGTTCTTC. Amino acid sequence: CASSLVVGTYTYNEQFF. The rearrangement joins TRBV5-1 to TRBJ2-1, with D maybe TRBD1 (6 bases). The germline V gene encodes CDR1 SGHRS and CDR2 YFSETQ. The CDR3 has 17 amino acids. V gave up 0 bases and J gave up 2 bases, with 15 bases separating them.

The DNA for the CDR3 is TGTGCCAGCAGCCAAGAGCAGGGCAGCAATCAGCCCCAGCATTTT. Protein sequence: CASSQEQGSNQPQHF. This chain connects TRBV3-1 (or the pseudogene TRBV3-2) to TRBJ1-5; tentative D call: TRBD1 (5 bases). The CDR3 is 15 residues long. V was cut by 0 bases and J by 1 base, with 7 bases left in between. CDR1 is LGHDT, CDR2 YNNKEL, per germline (reference sequence).

The rearrangement links TRBV9 to TRBJ1-2; 7 bases agree with TRBD1. CDR1 and CDR2 from the germline V gene are SGDLS and YYNGEE. Losses at the gene ends were 5 bases for V and 4 bases for J; bases not matched to a gene: 11. The CDR3 consists of 15 residues. The CDR3 sequence is CASSFLATGIYGYTF. The CDR3 region has the DNA TGTGCCAGCAGTTTCCTTGCGACAGGGATCTATGGCTACACCTTC.

The genes are TRBV7-2 and TRBJ2-1; the match to TRBD1 covers 9 bases. The CDR3 is 16 residues long. J lost 8 bases, V lost 3 bases, and 11 bases had no gene match. Per the germline V gene, CDR1 is SGHTA and CDR2 is FQGNSA. The CDR3 spells CASSLRWRTGVDEQFF. CDR3 bases: TGTGCCAGCAGCTTGAGGTGGCGGACAGGGGTCGATGAGCAGTTCTTC.

The V call is TRBV28, the J call TRBJ2-7; 8 positions agree with TRBD1. Per the germline V gene, CDR1 is MDHEN and CDR2 is SYDVKM. This CDR3 region has 15 residues. V lost 4 bases and J lost 7; bases outside the gene matches: 12. The CDR3: CASSWGTVGQVEQYF. In DNA form, the CDR3 reads TGTGCCAGCAGTTGGGGGACAGTGGGACAGGTTGAGCAGTACTTC. The full variable domain, its missing parts supplied by reference TRBV28 and TRBJ2-7, is DVKVTQSSRYLVKRTGEKVFLECVQDMDHENMFWYRQDPGLGLRLIYFSYDVKMKEKGDIPEGYSVSREKKERFSLILESASTNQTSMYLCASSWGTVGQVEQYFGPGTRLTVT.